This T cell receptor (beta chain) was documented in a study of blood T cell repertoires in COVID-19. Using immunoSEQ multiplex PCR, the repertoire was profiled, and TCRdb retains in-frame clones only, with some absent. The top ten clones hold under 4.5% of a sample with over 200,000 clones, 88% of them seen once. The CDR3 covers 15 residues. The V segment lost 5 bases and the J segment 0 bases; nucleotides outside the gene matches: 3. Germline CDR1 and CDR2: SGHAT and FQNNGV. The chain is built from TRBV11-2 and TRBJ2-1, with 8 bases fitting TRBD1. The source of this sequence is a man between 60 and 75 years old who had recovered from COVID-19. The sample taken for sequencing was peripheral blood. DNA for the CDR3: TGTGCCAGCAGCCGGACAGGGAGCTCCTACAATGAGCAGTTCTTC. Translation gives CASSRTGSSYNEQFF.